This TCR beta chain is drawn from a study of cytomegalovirus exposure and HLA in healthy donors. 13 Jbeta primers and 60 Vbeta primers were used for the PCR. Repertoires were generated with immunoSEQ multiplex PCR, while TCRdb's copy carries only in-frame clones and drops some. This table holds 70,000 to 90,000 clones, around 64% found once. The CDR3 runs to 16 residues. The junction had 10 bases not matched to a gene; V was cut back by 0 bases and J by 9 bases. The germline CDR1 and CDR2 sequences are LGHNA and YSLEER. The V call is TRBV4-3, the J call TRBJ2-1, with 8 positions matching TRBD1. This clonotype was sampled from a man aged 40-49 years in good health and CMV-seropositive. Material: PBMCs. CDR3 coding DNA: TGCGCCAGCAGCCAAGAGGACAGGGCGTTTAGGGGTGAGCAGTTCTTC. It encodes CASSQEDRAFRGEQFF.